This TCR beta chain was recorded in a study of identical twins. General study points: Twin pairs' shared out-of-frame alpha sequences were enriched in low generation probability. The presence of invariant MAIT and iNKT cells could partly confound analyses of zero-insertion sequences.

This clonotype was seen at least ten times. The antigen is undetermined. One entry per CDR3 protein, called by TCRdb with MiXCR from the 5' RACE reads. The sample lists hundreds of thousands of distinct CDR3 sequences; approximately 13% were seen once. The CDR3 is made up of 14 amino acids. The V end lost 2 bases, the J end lost 1 base, and 9 bases lay between the germline ends. Per the germline V gene, CDR1 is SGDLS and CDR2 is YYNGEE. Healthy Caucasians provided all donations. The same data also contributed to another study, on yellow fever vaccine responses in identical twins. That study adds: Reported findings indicate that twins' vaccine T cell responses seemed partially convergent, partially personalized.

The source of this sequence is a woman between 18 and 29 years old in good health. Sequencing was done on a sample of PBMCs. This chain uses TRBV9 with TRBJ2-5; possibly TRBD1 for D (5 bases). The CDR3 loop reads CASSVGRSQETQYF. The CDR3 nucleotides are TGTGCCAGCAGCGTGGGGCGGTCCCAAGAGACCCAGTACTTC.